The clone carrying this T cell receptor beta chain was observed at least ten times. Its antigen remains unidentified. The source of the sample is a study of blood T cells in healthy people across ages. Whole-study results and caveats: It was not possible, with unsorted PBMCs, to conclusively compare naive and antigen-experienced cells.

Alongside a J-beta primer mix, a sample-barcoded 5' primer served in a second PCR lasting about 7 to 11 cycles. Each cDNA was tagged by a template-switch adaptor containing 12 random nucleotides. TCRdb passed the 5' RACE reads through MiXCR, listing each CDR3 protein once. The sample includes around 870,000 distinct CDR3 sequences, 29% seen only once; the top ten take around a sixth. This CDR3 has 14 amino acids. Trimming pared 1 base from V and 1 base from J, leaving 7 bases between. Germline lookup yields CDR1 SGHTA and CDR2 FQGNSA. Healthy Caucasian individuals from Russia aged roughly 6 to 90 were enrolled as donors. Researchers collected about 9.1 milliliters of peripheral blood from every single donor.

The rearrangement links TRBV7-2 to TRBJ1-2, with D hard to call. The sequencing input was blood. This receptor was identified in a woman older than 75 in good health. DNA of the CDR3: TGTGCCAGCAGCTTAGAAGCCAGTAACTATGGCTACACCTTC. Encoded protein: CASSLEASNYGYTF.